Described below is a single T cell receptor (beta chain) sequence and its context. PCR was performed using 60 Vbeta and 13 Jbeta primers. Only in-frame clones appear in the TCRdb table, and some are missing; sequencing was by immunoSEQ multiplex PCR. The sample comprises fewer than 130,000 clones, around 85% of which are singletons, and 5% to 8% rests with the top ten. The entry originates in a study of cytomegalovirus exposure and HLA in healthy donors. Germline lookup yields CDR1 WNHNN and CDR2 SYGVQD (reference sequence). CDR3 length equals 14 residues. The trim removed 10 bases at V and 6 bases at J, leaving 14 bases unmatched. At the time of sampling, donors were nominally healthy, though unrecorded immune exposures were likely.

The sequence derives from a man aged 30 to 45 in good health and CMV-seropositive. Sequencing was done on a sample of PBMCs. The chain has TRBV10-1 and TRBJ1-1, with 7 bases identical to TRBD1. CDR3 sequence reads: CAIPCRRGKSEAFF. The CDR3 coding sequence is TGCGCCATCCCCTGCCGCAGGGGGAAGTCTGAAGCTTTCTTT.